Listed below are T cell receptor beta chains from one sample, sequenced in a study of Ad26.COV2.S vaccination and SARS-CoV-2 variants. Clones were read by immunoSEQ multiplex PCR, and TCRdb kept only the in-frame ones, dropping some. Of around 320,000 clones in the sample, just under 85% were seen once. Sequenced here: peripheral blood, sampled in a trial of Ad26.COV2.S vaccine versus placebo. The origin of the receptors is a person aged 18 to 65 who received the Ad26.COV2.S COVID-19 vaccine or a placebo. Both conserved end residues are part of each CDR3. The D gene is left open where the match is weak. Where a row states a size, it is once, few, many or the class of an expanded clone; other rows omit it.

v_gene: TRBV11-2
abundance: .
len: 16
d_gene: TRBD1
j_gene: TRBJ2-7
CDR3nt: TGTGCCAGCAGCCCTCGACAGGGTTTGGGCACCTACGAGCAGTACTTC
CDR3aa: CASSPRQGLGTYEQYF

v_gene: TRBV6-6
abundance: few
len: 11
d_gene: .
j_gene: TRBJ1-1
CDR3nt: TGTGCCAGCAGGAGGGGAACTGAAGCTTTCTTT
CDR3aa: CASRRGTEAFF

v_gene: TRBV7-2
abundance: .
len: 15
d_gene: .
j_gene: TRBJ1-1
CDR3nt: TGTGCCAGCAGCCAATCGCCGACAGTCGGGCAGCAAGCTTTCTTT
CDR3aa: CASSQSPTVGQQAFF

v_gene: TRBV19
abundance: .
len: 16
d_gene: TRBD1
j_gene: TRBJ2-7
CDR3nt: TGTGCCAGTAGTCCTAACAGGGGGCTCGGCTCCTACGAGCAGTACTTC
CDR3aa: CASSPNRGLGSYEQYF

v_gene: TRBV5-1
abundance: .
len: 15
d_gene: TRBD1
j_gene: TRBJ2-2
CDR3nt: TGCGCCAGCAGCGGGGGACAGCTAACCTCCGGGGAGCTGTTTTTT
CDR3aa: CASSGGQLTSGELFF

v_gene: TRBV25-1
abundance: .
len: 11
d_gene: .
j_gene: TRBJ1-1
CDR3nt: TGTGCCAGCAGTGGATACCCTGAAGCTTTCTTT
CDR3aa: CASSGYPEAFF

v_gene: TRBV3-1/TRBV3-2
abundance: .
len: 13
d_gene: .
j_gene: TRBJ2-7
CDR3nt: TGTGCCAGCAGCGCAGACAGCTCCTACGAGCAGTACTTC
CDR3aa: CASSADSSYEQYF

v_gene: TRBV19
abundance: .
len: 18
d_gene: TRBD1
j_gene: TRBJ2-2
CDR3nt: TGTGCCAGTAGTACCCTGACAGGGGTCCACGCGAACACCGGGGAGCTGTTTTTT
CDR3aa: CASSTLTGVHANTGELFF

v_gene: TRBV6-6
abundance: few
len: 14
d_gene: .
j_gene: TRBJ2-5
CDR3nt: TGTGCCAGCAGCAGGACAGTAAAGCAAGAGACCCAGTACTTC
CDR3aa: CASSRTVKQETQYF

v_gene: TRBV6-4
abundance: many
len: 17
d_gene: .
j_gene: TRBJ2-2
CDR3nt: TGTGCCAGCAGCCCCCAGGGCGGGGACCTGAACACCGGGGAGCTGTTTTTT
CDR3aa: CASSPQGGDLNTGELFF

v_gene: TRBV28
abundance: .
len: 16
d_gene: .
j_gene: TRBJ2-3
CDR3nt: TGTGCCAGCAGTCCCCTGGGGGGGGCGTATGGAGATACGCAGTATTTT
CDR3aa: CASSPLGGAYGDTQYF